A single sample gave rise to the 21 T cell receptor beta chains below, sequenced in a study of T-cell reconstitution after alpha-beta-depleted transplantation in children. Using unique molecular identifiers, the investigators prepared the TCRbeta library. TCRdb re-called the PCR reads with MiXCR, one entry per CDR3 protein. The sample lists 480,000 or so distinct CDR3 sequences, approximately 10% occurring once. The specimen comprised PBMCs, sampled before TCRalphabeta/CD19-depleted stem cell transplant. All receptors come from a child under 10 years old with inherited bone marrow failure, due to receive a stem cell transplant.

This clonotype was detected many times. The chain employs TRBV5-1 and TRBJ1-2, with D hard to call. The germline V gene has CDR1 SGHRS and CDR2 YFSETQ. The CDR3 sequence is 14 residues long. With 0 bases removed from V and 4 bases from J, the gap between germline ends came to 10 bases. The CDR3 loop is CASSLVRGSYGYTF. The CDR3, as DNA: TGCGCCAGCAGCTTGGTTCGCGGTTCCTATGGCTACACCTTC.

The chain employs TRBV19 and TRBJ2-1, with D perhaps given as TRBD1 or TRBD2 (5 bases each). CDR1 is LNHDA and CDR2 is SQIVND in the germline V gene (reference sequence). The CDR3 has 17 amino acids. V shed 7 bases and J shed 1 base, with 20 bases lying between them. CDR3 sequence reads: CASTQPPGRGSYNEQFF. DNA for the CDR3: TGTGCCAGTACCCAACCTCCGGGGCGTGGGTCCTACAATGAGCAGTTCTTC.

This clonotype came up many times. The chain has TRBV29-1 and TRBJ2-1, with D perhaps given as TRBD1 or TRBD2 (5 bases each). Germline CDR1 is SQVTM and CDR2 is ANQGSEA. This CDR3 is 14 amino acids long. V was shortened by 8 bases and J by 7 bases, with 21 bases between the two germline ends. The CDR3 sequence: CSLRVAGWRNEQFF. CDR3 bases: TGCAGCCTACGAGTGGCAGGGTGGAGGAATGAGCAGTTCTTC.

At least ten counts were recorded for this clonotype. V gene TRBV9 combines with J gene TRBJ2-6; D is uncertain. Germline lookup yields CDR1 SGDLS and CDR2 YYNGEE. This CDR3 has 15 residues. V was trimmed by 2 bases and J by 0 bases, leaving 6 bases between them. CDR3 region: CASSVVGSGANVLTF. The CDR3 DNA reads as TGTGCCAGCAGCGTTGTGGGCTCTGGGGCCAACGTCCTGACTTTC. Using reference TRBV9 and TRBJ2-6 for the parts outside the CDR3, the full variable domain is DSGVTQTPKHLITATGQRVTLRCSPRSGDLSVYWYQQSLDQGLQFLIQYYNGEERAKGNILERFSAQQFPDLHSELNLSSLELGDSALYFCASSVVGSGANVLTFGAGSRLTVL.

Ten or more counts support this clonotype. This sequence joins TRBV30 and TRBJ1-5; a weak D match, TRBD1 (6 bases). The CDR3 sequence is 13 residues long. The V end was cut by 1 base, the J end by 7 bases, with 11 bases between. Germline assignment: CDR1 GTSNPN and CDR2 SVGIG (reference sequence). In nucleotides, the CDR3 is TGTGCCTGGAGTGCAGAGGACAGACAGCCCCAGCATTTT. It specifies CAWSAEDRQPQHF. The full variable domain, its missing parts supplied by reference TRBV30 and TRBJ1-5, is SQTIHQWPATLVQPVGSPLSLECTVEGTSNPNLYWYRQAAGRGLQLLFYSVGIGQISSEVPQNLSASRPQDRQFILSSKKLLLSDSGFYLCAWSAEDRQPQHFGDGTRLSIL.

This clonotype was detected many times. This sequence joins TRBV4-3 and TRBJ2-1; 8 bases align to TRBD2. V lost 0 bases to trimming and J lost 9 bases; unmatched junction nucleotides: 7. Germline V gene sequence: CDR1 LGHNA, CDR2 YSLEER. The CDR3 runs to 15 residues. In DNA, the CDR3 is TGCGCCAGCAGCCAAGAGGGACTAGGCACCGCTGAGCAGTTCTTC. Protein: CASSQEGLGTAEQFF.

The table lists this clonotype with many counts. The V gene is TRBV5-1, the J gene TRBJ1-2, with D unresolved. The CDR3 sequence is 13 residues long. Trimming left V 0 bases short and J 4 bases short, with 7 bases between. Germline assignment: CDR1 SGHRS and CDR2 YFSETQ. For the CDR3, the DNA is TGCGCCAGCAGCTTGGCGTCCGCCTATGGCTACACCTTC. Amino acids: CASSLASAYGYTF.

This clonotype appeared many times. The chain carries TRBV12-3 or TRBV12-4 and TRBJ2-7; tentative D call: TRBD2 (5 bases). V lost 4 bases to trimming and J lost 7 bases, with 20 bases between them. The CDR3 has 15 residues. The CDR3 is CASSYYGRATREQYF. CDR3 in DNA: TGTGCCAGCAGTTACTACGGGCGGGCAACTCGGGAGCAGTACTTC.

The rearrangement joins TRBV7-2 to TRBJ2-5; 11 bases line up with TRBD2. The V gene end was trimmed by 3 bases and the J gene end by 5 bases; junction bases not matched to a gene: 5. Germline V CDR1 and CDR2: SGHTA, FQGNSA. There are 15 residues in the CDR3. CDR3 DNA sequence: TGTGCCAGCAGCTTTTTTAGCGGGAGGGGGGAGACCCAGTACTTC. This translates into CASSFFSGRGETQYF.

This clonotype was found a few times. V is TRBV4-3 and J is TRBJ1-2; D gene ambiguous. Germline V gene lookup returns CDR1 LGHNA and CDR2 YSLEER. V was trimmed by 0 bases and J by 6 bases, leaving 11 bases between them. The CDR3 spans 14 residues. The CDR3 is CASSQDRFSNGYTF. CDR3 nucleotide sequence: TGCGCCAGCAGCCAAGACAGGTTTTCCAATGGCTACACCTTC.

This clonotype occurred many times. This chain joins TRBV28 and TRBJ2-1; 7 bases are a match to TRBD2. The V segment lost 5 bases and the J segment 8 bases; nucleotides outside the gene matches: 12. The CDR3 has 15 residues. Germline V gene data show CDR1 as MDHEN and CDR2 as SYDVKM. CDR3 nucleotides: TGTGCCAGCAGTCTCAGACTAGCCCCCAACCATGAGCAGTTCTTC. It translates to CASSLRLAPNHEQFF.

At least ten counts were recorded for this clonotype. The genes are TRBV7-2 and TRBJ2-3, with D perhaps TRBD1 (6 bases). CDR1 is SGHTA and CDR2 is FQGNSA in the germline V gene. Trimming removed 6 bases at V and 7 bases at J, with 20 bases between. CDR3 length: 15 amino acids. CDR3 amino acids: CASSQGRHTAHTQYF. CDR3 bases: TGTGCCAGCAGTCAGGGGCGTCACACAGCTCATACGCAGTATTTT.

This clonotype was seen at least ten times. CDR3 nucleotide sequence: TGTGCCAGCAGTTACCGGAGAACCGGGGAGCTGTTTTTT. Protein sequence: CASSYRRTGELFF. This chain links TRBV6-5 with TRBJ2-2, with no clear D. CDR1 is MNHEY, CDR2 SVGAGI, per germline. V lost 2 bases and J lost 5, with 6 bases in between. The CDR3 consists of 13 residues.

The J gene is TRBJ2-1, the V gene TRBV18; D remains ambiguous. Germline V gene lookup returns CDR1 KGHSH and CDR2 LQKENI. The V end was cut by 0 bases, the J end by 5 bases, with 8 bases between. The CDR3 spans 14 residues. This chain's CDR3 is CASSPPRVNNEQFF. The CDR3 DNA is TGTGCCAGCTCACCACCGCGCGTTAACAATGAGCAGTTCTTC.

This clonotype was recorded many times. The chain couples TRBV28 to TRBJ2-1; D is undetermined. Trimming pared 7 bases from V and 5 bases from J, leaving 15 bases between. Germline CDR1 reads MDHEN; CDR2 reads SYDVKM. The CDR3 sequence is 14 residues long. In DNA, the CDR3 is TGTGCCAGCACTCAACCCCATTACCACAATGAGCAGTTCTTC. Its translation: CASTQPHYHNEQFF.

This clonotype was observed at least ten times. J is TRBJ2-1 and V is TRBV12-3 or TRBV12-4, with a tentative D call TRBD1 (6 bases). This CDR3 is 15 amino acids long. V shed 7 bases and J shed 4 bases, with 17 bases lying between them. This chain's CDR3 is CASTFTGGEYNEQFF. CDR3 in DNA: TGTGCCAGCACCTTTACTGGGGGCGAGTACAATGAGCAGTTCTTC.

The sample holds many counts of this clonotype. J is TRBJ2-7 and V is TRBV28; 8 bases agree with TRBD1. The CDR3 contains 17 residues. Germline CDR1 MDHEN, CDR2 SYDVKM. The junction had 12 bases not matched to a gene; V was cut back by 5 bases and J by 0 bases. The CDR3, as DNA: TGTGCCAGCAGTCCACCCCTAGGGACAGGTGACTCCTACGAGCAGTACTTC. The encoded protein is CASSPPLGTGDSYEQYF.

This clonotype was detected only a few times. The J gene is TRBJ1-5, the V gene TRBV20-1; 8 bases are a match to TRBD1. CDR1 and CDR2 from the germline V gene are DFQATT and SNEGSKA (reference sequence). This CDR3 is 14 amino acids long. V lost 3 bases, J lost 1 base, and 2 bases stayed unmatched. CDR3 protein: CSASHRGSNQPQHF. CDR3 sequence (DNA): TGCAGTGCTAGTCACAGGGGGAGCAATCAGCCCCAGCATTTT.

V and J are TRBV7-2 and TRBJ2-7; 8 nucleotides agree with TRBD2. Germline V gene sequence: CDR1 SGHTA, CDR2 FQGNSA. The CDR3 spans 14 residues. V lost 6 bases, J lost 1 base, and 5 bases stayed unmatched. In DNA form, the CDR3 reads TGTGCCAGCAGGTCGAGCGGGGGTTCCTACGAGCAGTACTTC. It translates to CASRSSGGSYEQYF.

This clonotype came up many times. The genes are TRBV29-1 and TRBJ1-2; tentatively, D is TRBD1 (6 bases). CDR3 length equals 12 residues. Germline V CDR1 and CDR2: SQVTM, ANQGSEA. V lost 3 bases and J 2 bases, leaving 7 bases between the germline ends. As DNA, the CDR3 is TGCAGCGTTGAGGACAGCAACTATGGCTACACCTTC. Translating gives CSVEDSNYGYTF. Using reference TRBV29-1 and TRBJ1-2 for the parts outside the CDR3, the full variable domain is SAVISQKPSRDICQRGTSLTIQCQVDSQVTMMFWYRQQPGQSLTLIATANQGSEATYESGFVIDKFPISRPNLTFSTLTVSNMSPEDSSIYLCSVEDSNYGYTFGSGTRLTVV.

The chain employs TRBV29-1 and TRBJ1-4; no reliable D call. Germline-derived CDR1 and CDR2 are SQVTM and ANQGSEA. The CDR3 totals 11 residues. V was shortened by 6 bases and J by 8 bases, with 10 bases between the two germline ends. DNA for the CDR3: TGCAGCGTGCAGGCGGGGGAAAAACTGTTTTTT. This gives the protein CSVQAGEKLFF.